This record covers a single TCR beta chain. Its antigen is unknown. Profiling relied on immunoSEQ multiplex PCR, and the TCRdb table lists in-frame clones only, not all of them. The table includes 950,000 to 1,300,000 clones, more than 65% detected once. The sample belongs to a study of shared clonotypes between healthy human individuals. General study findings and limits: Memory subsets generally showed lower estimated richness than naive subsets.

The CDR3 runs 17 residues. V lost 3 bases, J lost 0 bases, and 1 base stayed unmatched. Germline assignment: CDR1 ENHRY and CDR2 SYGVKD. Both subsets, CD45RA+ naive and CD45RA-negative memory, were split from the CD4+ cells. This TCR was sampled from a man aged 18 to 35 in good health. Material: memory CD4+ T cells sorted from blood. Subset: CD45RA-negative fraction. The chain recombines TRBV10-3 with TRBJ2-6, with 11 positions matching TRBD1. CDR3 in DNA: TGTGCCATCAGTGACGGGACAGGGGGCTCTGGGGCCAACGTCCTGACTTTC. Its protein is CAISDGTGGSGANVLTF.